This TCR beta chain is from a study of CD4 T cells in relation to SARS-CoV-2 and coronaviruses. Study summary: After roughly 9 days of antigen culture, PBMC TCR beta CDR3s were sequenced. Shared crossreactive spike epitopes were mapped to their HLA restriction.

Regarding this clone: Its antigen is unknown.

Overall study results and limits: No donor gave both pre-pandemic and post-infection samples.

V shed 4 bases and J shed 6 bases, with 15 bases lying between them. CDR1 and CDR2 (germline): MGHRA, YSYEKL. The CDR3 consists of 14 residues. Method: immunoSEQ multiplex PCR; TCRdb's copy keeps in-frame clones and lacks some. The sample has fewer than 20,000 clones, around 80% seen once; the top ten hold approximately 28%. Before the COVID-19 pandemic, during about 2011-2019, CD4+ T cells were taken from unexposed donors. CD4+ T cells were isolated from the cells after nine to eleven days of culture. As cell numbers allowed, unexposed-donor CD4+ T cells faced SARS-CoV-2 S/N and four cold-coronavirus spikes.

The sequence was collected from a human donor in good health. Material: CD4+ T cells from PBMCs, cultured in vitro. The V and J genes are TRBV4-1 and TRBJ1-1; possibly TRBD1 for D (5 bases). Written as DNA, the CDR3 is TGCGCCAGCAGCCGGCTACCAGGGACCTCTGAAGCTTTCTTT. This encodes CASSRLPGTSEAFF.